This TCR beta chain comes out of a study of blood T cell repertoires in COVID-19. Germline V gene data show CDR1 as SQVTM and CDR2 as ANQGSEA. This CDR3 comprises 15 residues. V lost 0 bases, J lost 1 base, and 11 bases lay in between. Per the authors' pipeline: The assay estimated nucleated cells by amplifying reference gene primers. Some clones are missing from TCRdb's copy, which holds only in-frame ones; the method was immunoSEQ multiplex PCR. V and J calls and clone size are given by that table; D and trimming were obtained from the DNA. Altogether just over 650,000 clones are present, about 90% being singletons, with the ten largest covering 0.2% to 0.3%.

The genes are TRBV29-1 and TRBJ2-3; no clear D. The sequenced sample consisted of peripheral blood. This TCR was sampled from a woman younger than 35 with acute or convalescent COVID-19. The CDR3 spells CSVEDPDIGTDTQYF. Here the CDR3 DNA reads TGCAGCGTTGAAGATCCAGACATCGGCACAGATACGCAGTATTTT.